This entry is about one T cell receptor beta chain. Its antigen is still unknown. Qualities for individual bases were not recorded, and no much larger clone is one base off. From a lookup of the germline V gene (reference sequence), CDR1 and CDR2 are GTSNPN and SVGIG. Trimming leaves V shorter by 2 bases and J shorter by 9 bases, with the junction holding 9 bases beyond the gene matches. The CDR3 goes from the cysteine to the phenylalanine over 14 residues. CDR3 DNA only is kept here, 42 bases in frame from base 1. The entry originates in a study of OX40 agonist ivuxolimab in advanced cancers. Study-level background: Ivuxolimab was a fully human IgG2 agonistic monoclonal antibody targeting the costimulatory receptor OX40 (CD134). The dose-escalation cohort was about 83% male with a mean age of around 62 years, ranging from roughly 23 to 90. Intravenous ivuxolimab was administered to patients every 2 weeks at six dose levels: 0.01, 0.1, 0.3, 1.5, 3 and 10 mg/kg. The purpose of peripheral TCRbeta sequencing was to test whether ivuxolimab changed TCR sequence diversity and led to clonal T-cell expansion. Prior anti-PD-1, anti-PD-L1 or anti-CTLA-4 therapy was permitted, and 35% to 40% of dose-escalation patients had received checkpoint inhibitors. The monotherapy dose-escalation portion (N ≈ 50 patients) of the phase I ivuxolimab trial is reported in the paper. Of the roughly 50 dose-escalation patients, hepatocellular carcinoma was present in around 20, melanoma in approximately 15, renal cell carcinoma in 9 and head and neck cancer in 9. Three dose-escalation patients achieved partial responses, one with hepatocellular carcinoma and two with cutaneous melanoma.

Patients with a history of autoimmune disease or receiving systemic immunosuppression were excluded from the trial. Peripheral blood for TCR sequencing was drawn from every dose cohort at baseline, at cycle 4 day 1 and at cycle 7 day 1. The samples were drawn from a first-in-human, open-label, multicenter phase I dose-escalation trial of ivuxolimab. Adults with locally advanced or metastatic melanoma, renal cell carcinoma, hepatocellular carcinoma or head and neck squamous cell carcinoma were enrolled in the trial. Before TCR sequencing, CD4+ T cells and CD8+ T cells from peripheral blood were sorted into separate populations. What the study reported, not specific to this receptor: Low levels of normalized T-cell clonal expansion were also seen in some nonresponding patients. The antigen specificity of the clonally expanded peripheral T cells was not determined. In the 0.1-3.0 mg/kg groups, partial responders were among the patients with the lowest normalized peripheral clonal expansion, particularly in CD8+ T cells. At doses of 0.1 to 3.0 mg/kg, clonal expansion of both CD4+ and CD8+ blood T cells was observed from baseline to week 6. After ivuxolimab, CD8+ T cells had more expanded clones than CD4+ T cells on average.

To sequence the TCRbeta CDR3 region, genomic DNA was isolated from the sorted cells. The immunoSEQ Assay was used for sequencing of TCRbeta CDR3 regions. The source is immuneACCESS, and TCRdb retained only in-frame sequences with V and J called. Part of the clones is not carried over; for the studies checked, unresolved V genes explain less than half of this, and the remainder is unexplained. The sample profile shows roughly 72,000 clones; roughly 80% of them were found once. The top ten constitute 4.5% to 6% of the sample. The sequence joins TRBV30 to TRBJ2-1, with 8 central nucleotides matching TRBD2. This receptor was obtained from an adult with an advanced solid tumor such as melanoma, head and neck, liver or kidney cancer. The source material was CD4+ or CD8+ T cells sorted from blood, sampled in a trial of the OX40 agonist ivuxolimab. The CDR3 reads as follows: CAWSSGLASSEQFF. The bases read TGTGCCTGGAGTTCCGGACTAGCCTCCAGTGAGCAGTTCTTC.